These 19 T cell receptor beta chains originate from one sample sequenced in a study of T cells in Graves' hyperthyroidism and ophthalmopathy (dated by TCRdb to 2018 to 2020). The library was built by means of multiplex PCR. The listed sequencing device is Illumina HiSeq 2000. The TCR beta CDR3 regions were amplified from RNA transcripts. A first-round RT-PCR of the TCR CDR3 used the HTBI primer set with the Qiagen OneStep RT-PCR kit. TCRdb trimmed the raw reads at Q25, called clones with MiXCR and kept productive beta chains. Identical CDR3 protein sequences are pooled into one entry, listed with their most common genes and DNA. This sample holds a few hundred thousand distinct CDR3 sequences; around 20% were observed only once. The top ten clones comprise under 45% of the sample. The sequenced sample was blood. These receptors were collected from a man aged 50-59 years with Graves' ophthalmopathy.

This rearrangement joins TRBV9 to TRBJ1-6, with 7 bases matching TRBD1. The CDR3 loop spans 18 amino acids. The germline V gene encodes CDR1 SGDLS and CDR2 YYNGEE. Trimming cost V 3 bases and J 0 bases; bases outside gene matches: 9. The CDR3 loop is CASSDGMAGGSYNSPLHF. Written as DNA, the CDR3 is TGTGCCAGCAGCGACGGAATGGCAGGGGGCTCCTATAATTCACCCCTCCACTTT.

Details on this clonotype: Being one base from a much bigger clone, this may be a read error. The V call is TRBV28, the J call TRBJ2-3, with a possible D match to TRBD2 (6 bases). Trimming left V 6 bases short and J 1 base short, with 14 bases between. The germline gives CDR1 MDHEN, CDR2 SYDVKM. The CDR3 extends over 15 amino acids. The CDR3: CASRTGGVGTDTQYF. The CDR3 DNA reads TGTGCCAGCAGGACCGGCGGGGTCGGCACAGATACGCAGTATTTT.

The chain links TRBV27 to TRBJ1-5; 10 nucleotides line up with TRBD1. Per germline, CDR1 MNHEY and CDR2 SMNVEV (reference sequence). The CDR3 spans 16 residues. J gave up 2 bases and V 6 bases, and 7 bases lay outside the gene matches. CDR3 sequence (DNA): TGTGCCAGCAGCCTCTCCGGGACAGGGGGCAATCAGCCCCAGCATTTT. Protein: CASSLSGTGGNQPQHF.

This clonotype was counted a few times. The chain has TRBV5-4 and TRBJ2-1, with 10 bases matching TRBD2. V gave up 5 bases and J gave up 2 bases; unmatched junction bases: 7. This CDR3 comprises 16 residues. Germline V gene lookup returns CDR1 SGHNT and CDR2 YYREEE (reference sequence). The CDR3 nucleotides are TGTGCCAGCAGACCAGGACTAGCGGCCACCTACAATGAGCAGTTCTTC. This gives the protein CASRPGLAATYNEQFF.

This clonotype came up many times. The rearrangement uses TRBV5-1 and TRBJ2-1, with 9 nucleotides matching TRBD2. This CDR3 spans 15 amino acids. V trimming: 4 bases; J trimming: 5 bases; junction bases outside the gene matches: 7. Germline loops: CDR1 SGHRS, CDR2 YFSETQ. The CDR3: CASSPGWTSDNEQFF. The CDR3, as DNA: TGCGCCAGCAGCCCGGGCTGGACTAGCGACAATGAGCAGTTCTTC.

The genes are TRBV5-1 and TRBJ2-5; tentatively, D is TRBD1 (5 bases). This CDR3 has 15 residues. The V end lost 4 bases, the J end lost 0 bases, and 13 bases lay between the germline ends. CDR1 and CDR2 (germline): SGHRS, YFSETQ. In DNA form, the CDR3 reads TGCGCCAGCAGCACAACACAGGCGCACCAAGAGACCCAGTACTTC. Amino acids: CASSTTQAHQETQYF. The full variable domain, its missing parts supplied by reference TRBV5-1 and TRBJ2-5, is KAGVTQTPRYLIKTRGQQVTLSCSPISGHRSVSWYQQTPGQGLQFLFEYFSETQRNKGNFPGRFSGRQFSNSRSEMNVSTLELGDSALYLCASSTTQAHQETQYFGPGTRLLVL.

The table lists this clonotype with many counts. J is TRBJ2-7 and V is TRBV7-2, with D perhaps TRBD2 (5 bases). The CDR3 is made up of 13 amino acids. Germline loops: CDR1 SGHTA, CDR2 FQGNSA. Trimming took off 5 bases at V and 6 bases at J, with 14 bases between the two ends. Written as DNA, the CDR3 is TGTGCCAGCAGCCCACGGGATCTCCGCGAGCAGTACTTC. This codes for CASSPRDLREQYF.

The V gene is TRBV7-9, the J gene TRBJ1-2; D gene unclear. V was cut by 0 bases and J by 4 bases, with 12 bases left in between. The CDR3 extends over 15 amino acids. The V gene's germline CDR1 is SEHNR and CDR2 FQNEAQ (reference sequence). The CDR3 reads CASSLADFRSYGYTF. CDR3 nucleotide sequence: TGTGCCAGCAGCTTAGCGGACTTCAGATCCTATGGCTACACCTTC.

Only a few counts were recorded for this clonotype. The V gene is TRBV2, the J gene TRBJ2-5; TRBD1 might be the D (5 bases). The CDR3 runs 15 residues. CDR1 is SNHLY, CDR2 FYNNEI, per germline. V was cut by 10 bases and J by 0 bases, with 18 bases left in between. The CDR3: CAIRLGAAHQETQYF. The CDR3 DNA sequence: TGTGCCATCCGCCTTGGGGCAGCCCACCAAGAGACCCAGTACTTC.

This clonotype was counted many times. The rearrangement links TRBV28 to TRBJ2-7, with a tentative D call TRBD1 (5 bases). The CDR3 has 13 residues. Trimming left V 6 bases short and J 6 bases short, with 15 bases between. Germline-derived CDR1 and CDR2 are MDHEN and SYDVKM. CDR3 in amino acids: CASSDPGSGEQYF. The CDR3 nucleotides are TGTGCCAGCAGCGACCCAGGGTCGGGCGAGCAGTACTTC.

CDR3 coding DNA: TGTGCCAGTAGTGACAGGGATCTTGACGAGCAGTACTTC. As protein: CASSDRDLDEQYF. The rearrangement links TRBV19 to TRBJ2-7, with TRBD1 identical over 7 bases. CDR1 and CDR2 (germline): LNHDA, SQIVND (reference sequence). V dropped 5 bases and J dropped 5; count of bases not matched to a gene: 6. CDR3 length: 13 residues. The whole variable domain, remainder taken from reference TRBV19 and TRBJ2-7, is DGGITQSPKYLFRKEGQNVTLSCEQNLNHDAMYWYRQDPGQGLRLIYYSQIVNDFQKGDIAEGYSVSREKKESFPLTVTSAQKNPTAFYLCASSDRDLDEQYFGPGTRLTVT.

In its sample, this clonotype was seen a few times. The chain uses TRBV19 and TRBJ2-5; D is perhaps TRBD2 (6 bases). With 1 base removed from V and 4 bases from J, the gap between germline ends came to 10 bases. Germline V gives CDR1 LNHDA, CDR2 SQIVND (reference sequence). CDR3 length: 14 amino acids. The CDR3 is CASSIAGGRETQYF. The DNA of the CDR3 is TGTGCCAGTAGTATAGCCGGAGGGAGAGAGACCCAGTACTTC.

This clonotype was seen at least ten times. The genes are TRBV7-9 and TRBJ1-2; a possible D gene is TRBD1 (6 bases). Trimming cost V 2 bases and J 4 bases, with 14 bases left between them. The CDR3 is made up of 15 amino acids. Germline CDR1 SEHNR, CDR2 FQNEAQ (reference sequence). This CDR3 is CASSLTPDSSYGYTF. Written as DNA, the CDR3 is TGTGCCAGCAGCTTAACCCCGGACAGCTCCTATGGCTACACCTTC.

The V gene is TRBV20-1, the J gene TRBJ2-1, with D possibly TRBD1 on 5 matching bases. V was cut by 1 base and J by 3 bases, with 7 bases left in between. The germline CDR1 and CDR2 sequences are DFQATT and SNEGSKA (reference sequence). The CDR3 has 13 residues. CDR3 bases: TGCAGTGCTAGAGGGGGCCACTACAATGAGCAGTTCTTC. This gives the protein CSARGGHYNEQFF.

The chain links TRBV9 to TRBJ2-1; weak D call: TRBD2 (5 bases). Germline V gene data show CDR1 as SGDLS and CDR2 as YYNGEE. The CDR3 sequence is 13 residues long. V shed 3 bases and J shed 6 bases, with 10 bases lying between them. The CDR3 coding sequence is TGTGCCAGCAGCGCCCTCCGGGGCAATGAGCAGTTCTTC. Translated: CASSALRGNEQFF. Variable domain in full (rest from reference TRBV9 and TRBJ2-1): DSGVTQTPKHLITATGQRVTLRCSPRSGDLSVYWYQQSLDQGLQFLIQYYNGEERAKGNILERFSAQQFPDLHSELNLSSLELGDSALYFCASSALRGNEQFFGPGTRLTVL.

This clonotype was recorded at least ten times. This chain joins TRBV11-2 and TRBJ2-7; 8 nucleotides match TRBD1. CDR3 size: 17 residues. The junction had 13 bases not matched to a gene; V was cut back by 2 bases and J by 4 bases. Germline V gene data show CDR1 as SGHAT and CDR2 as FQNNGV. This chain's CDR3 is CASSLWGSDREGYEQYF. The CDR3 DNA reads TGTGCCAGCAGCTTATGGGGTTCGGACAGGGAAGGATACGAGCAGTACTTC.

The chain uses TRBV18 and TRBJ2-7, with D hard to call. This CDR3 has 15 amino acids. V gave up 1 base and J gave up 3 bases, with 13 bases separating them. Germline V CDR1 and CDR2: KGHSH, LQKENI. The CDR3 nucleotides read TGTGCCAGCTCACCACGGAGCCGACTGCTCTACGAGCAGTACTTC. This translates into CASSPRSRLLYEQYF.

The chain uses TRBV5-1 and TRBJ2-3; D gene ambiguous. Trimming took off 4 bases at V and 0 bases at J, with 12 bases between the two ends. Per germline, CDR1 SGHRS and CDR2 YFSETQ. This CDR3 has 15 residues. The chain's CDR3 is CASSPQVSSTDTQYF. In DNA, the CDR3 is TGCGCCAGCAGCCCCCAGGTCTCTAGCACAGATACGCAGTATTTT.

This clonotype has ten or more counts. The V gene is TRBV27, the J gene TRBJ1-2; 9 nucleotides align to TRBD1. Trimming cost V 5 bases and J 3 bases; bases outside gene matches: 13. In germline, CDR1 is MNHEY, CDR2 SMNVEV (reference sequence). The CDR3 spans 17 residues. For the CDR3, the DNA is TGTGCCAGCAGTATACAATCCGGGACAGGGCGGTACTATGGCTACACCTTC. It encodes CASSIQSGTGRYYGYTF.